A selection of T cell receptor beta chains follows, all from one sample in a study of vaccination and CD4 T cells after COVID-19. TCRdb reanalysed the PCR reads using MiXCR and keeps one entry per CDR3 protein. In the table there are about 14,000 distinct CDR3 sequences, less than 70% of which are singletons. Antigens for these TCRs are unknown. Sequenced sample: CD4+ T cells from blood, cultured in vitro. The receptor set was obtained from a human donor who had recovered from COVID-19. CDR3s include the opening cysteine and the closing phenylalanine or tryptophan. The D gene is left open where the match is weak. Size is omitted from some rows. Given values are once, few, many or a class for expanded clones.

J gene | D gene | clone size | V gene | CDR3 protein | CDR3 DNA
TRBJ2-2 | TRBD2 | . | TRBV5-4 | CASSSGTSGRNTGELFF | TGTGCCAGCAGCTCCGGGACTAGCGGGAGGAACACCGGGGAGCTGTTTTTT
TRBJ2-5 | . | . | TRBV15 | CATSREIQETQYF | TGTGCTACCAGCAGAGAGATCCAAGAGACCCAGTACTTC
TRBJ2-2 | TRBD2 | . | TRBV20-1 | CSASVSGSETGELFF | TGCAGTGCGAGTGTTAGCGGGAGCGAGACCGGGGAGCTGTTTTTT
TRBJ2-1 | . | . | TRBV5-1 | CASSRDQGGIFF | TGCGCCAGCAGTAGGGACCAAGGTGGAATCTTCTTC
TRBJ2-1 | . | . | TRBV2 | CASSYKKSSYNEQFF | TGTGCCAGCAGTTACAAAAAGAGCTCCTACAATGAGCAGTTCTTC
TRBJ1-2 | . | . | TRBV28 | CASSLNPYGYTF | TGTGCCAGCAGTTTAAACCCCTATGGCTACACCTTC
TRBJ1-1 | TRBD1 | . | TRBV7-3 | CASSSQGRNTEAFF | TGTGCCAGCAGCTCACAGGGGAGGAACACTGAAGCTTTCTTT
TRBJ2-7 | . | once | TRBV30 | CAWRRLTTSYEQYF | TGTGCCTGGAGAAGACTGACAACCTCCTACGAGCAGTACTTC
TRBJ1-5 | . | few | TRBV2 | CASSAEGQPQHF | TGTGCCAGCAGTGCGGAGGGGCAGCCCCAGCATTTT
TRBJ1-2 | . | . | TRBV1 | CTSSQQDRVEGYYGYTF | TGCACCAGCAGCCAGCAAGACAGGGTTGAGGGCTACTATGGCTACACCTTC
TRBJ2-7 | TRBD2 | . | TRBV19 | CASRRGTNDYEQYF | TGTGCCAGTAGGAGAGGGACTAACGATTACGAGCAGTACTTC
TRBJ2-6 | . | . | TRBV27 | CASSRAGSGANVLTF | TGTGCCAGCAGCCGTGCGGGCTCTGGGGCCAACGTCCTGACTTTC
TRBJ1-3 | . | . | TRBV20-1 | CSARGAPGHTSRDSGNTIYF | TGCAGTGCTAGAGGGGCTCCGGGACACACGAGTCGCGACTCTGGAAACACCATATATTTT
TRBJ1-5 | . | . | TRBV6-2/TRBV6-3 | CASSYSTDTQPQHF | TGTGCCAGCAGTTACTCGACAGACACTCAGCCCCAGCATTTT
TRBJ2-3 | . | . | TRBV11-2 | CASSLRRDGTDTQYF | TGTGCCAGCAGCTTACGACGGGATGGGACAGATACGCAGTATTTT
TRBJ2-1 | . | once | TRBV2 | CASSEEVYYEQFF | TGTGCCAGCAGTGAAGAGGTCTACTATGAGCAGTTCTTC
TRBJ1-6 | . | once | TRBV12-3/TRBV12-4 | CASSANRVWNSPLHF | TGTGCCAGCAGTGCTAACAGGGTCTGGAATTCACCCCTCCACTTT
TRBJ1-6 | TRBD1 | . | TRBV6-2/TRBV6-3 | CASSSPRDSSSYNSPLHF | TGTGCCAGCAGTTCCCCTCGGGACAGCAGCTCCTATAATTCACCCCTCCACTTT
TRBJ2-7 | TRBD2 | . | TRBV28 | CASSPPSGGSYEQYF | TGTGCCAGCAGTCCCCCATCCGGGGGGTCCTACGAGCAGTACTTC
TRBJ2-3 | TRBD2 | . | TRBV10-1 | CASSEIMVAGAIDTQYF | TGCGCCAGCAGTGAGATAATGGTAGCGGGAGCAATAGATACGCAGTATTTT
TRBJ2-5 | . | . | TRBV24-1 | CATSDWTVQETQYF | TGTGCCACCAGTGACTGGACAGTTCAAGAGACCCAGTACTTC
TRBJ2-3 | . | few | TRBV20-1 | CSASLQGYDTQYF | TGCAGTGCTAGTCTACAGGGATACGATACGCAGTATTTT
TRBJ2-7 | . | . | TRBV25-1 | CASSVTGTHEQYF | TGTGCCAGCAGCGTAACGGGCACCCACGAGCAGTACTTC
TRBJ1-6 | . | few | TRBV20-1 | CSASTGSYNSPLHF | TGCAGTGCTAGCACAGGCTCCTATAATTCACCCCTCCACTTT
TRBJ1-2 | TRBD1 | . | TRBV27 | CASSSGQGSNYGYTF | TGTGCCAGCAGCTCAGGACAGGGATCCAACTATGGCTACACCTTC
TRBJ1-2 | . | . | TRBV28 | CASSSESLLYGYTF | TGTGCCAGCAGTTCGGAGAGCTTACTTTATGGCTACACCTTC
TRBJ2-3 | . | . | TRBV15 | CATRGRTGSGEWGTDTQYF | TGTGCCACCAGGGGACGGACGGGGTCTGGGGAATGGGGCACAGATACGCAGTATTTT
TRBJ1-5 | . | . | TRBV12-3/TRBV12-4 | CASSLGADQPQHF | TGTGCCAGCAGTTTGGGGGCTGATCAGCCCCAGCATTTT
TRBJ2-5 | TRBD1 | . | TRBV28 | CASSLLTGQYQETQYF | TGTGCCAGCAGTTTACTTACGGGACAGTACCAAGAGACCCAGTACTTC
TRBJ2-3 | TRBD2 | . | TRBV7-2 | CASASARQREYQDTQYF | TGTGCCAGCGCCTCGGCAAGGCAGCGGGAGTATCAAGATACGCAGTATTTT
TRBJ1-2 | TRBD1 | few | TRBV10-3 | CAISGDRGNYGYTF | TGTGCCATCAGTGGGGACAGGGGCAACTATGGCTACACCTTC
TRBJ2-7 | TRBD2 | . | TRBV20-1 | CSAVLAGGRVFYEQYF | TGCAGTGCGGTACTAGCGGGAGGTCGGGTTTTCTACGAGCAGTACTTC
TRBJ2-1 | . | . | TRBV2 | CASSVEANEQFF | TGTGCCAGCAGTGTAGAGGCCAATGAGCAGTTCTTC
TRBJ1-2 | . | . | TRBV19 | CASYISGARDGYTF | TGTGCCAGTTATATATCCGGGGCCAGGGATGGCTACACCTTC
TRBJ2-1 | . | . | TRBV6-1 | CASRKDLAPVDNEQLF | TGTGCCAGCAGAAAAGACTTAGCACCCGTAGACAATGAGCAGCTCTTC
TRBJ2-2 | TRBD1 | few | TRBV6-4 | CASSEGQGTGELFF | TGTGCCAGCAGTGAGGGACAGGGCACCGGGGAGCTGTTTTTT
TRBJ1-5 | TRBD1 | . | TRBV20-1 | CSALRWGQASNQPQHF | TGCAGTGCTCTAAGGTGGGGACAGGCTAGCAATCAGCCCCAGCATTTT
TRBJ2-1 | TRBD2 | . | TRBV19 | CASSIGGAGGRNEQFF | TGTGCCAGTAGTATAGGGGGAGCGGGAGGTAGGAATGAGCAGTTCTTC
TRBJ2-7 | . | once | TRBV20-1 | CSATRSTYEQYF | TGCAGTGCCACGCGGTCTACCTACGAGCAGTACTTC
TRBJ1-3 | . | . | TRBV14 | CASSQERNTIYF | TGTGCCAGCAGCCAAGAGCGAAACACCATATATTTT